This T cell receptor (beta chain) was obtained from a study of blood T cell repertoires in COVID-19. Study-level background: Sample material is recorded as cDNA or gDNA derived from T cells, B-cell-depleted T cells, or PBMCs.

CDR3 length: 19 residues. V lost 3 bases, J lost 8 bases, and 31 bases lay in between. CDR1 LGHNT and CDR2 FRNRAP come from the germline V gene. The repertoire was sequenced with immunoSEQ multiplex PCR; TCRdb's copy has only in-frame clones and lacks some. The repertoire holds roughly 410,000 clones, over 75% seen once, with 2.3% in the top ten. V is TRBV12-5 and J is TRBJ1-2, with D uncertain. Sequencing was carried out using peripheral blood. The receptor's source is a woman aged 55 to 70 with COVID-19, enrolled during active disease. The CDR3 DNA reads TGTGCTAGTGGTTTACTCGATGGCGGGTGGGCCCTTCAATTGCGGGGCTACACCTTC. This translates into CASGLLDGGWALQLRGYTF.